Listed here are 15 T cell receptor beta chains from one sample, sequenced in a study of blood T cell repertoires in COVID-19. Sequencing was performed with immunoSEQ multiplex PCR; in TCRdb, only in-frame clones are kept and a portion is missing. The sample holds about 270,000 clones, roughly nine tenths seen once. The sample comprised peripheral blood. The receptors were gathered from a woman aged 25-40 years with COVID-19, enrolled during active disease.

In this sample, this clone turned up once. The chain uses TRBV27 and TRBJ2-1; 11 bases line up with TRBD2. Trimming at V came to 6 bases and at J to 10 bases, leaving 5 bases not matched to a gene. Germline assignment: CDR1 MNHEY and CDR2 SMNVEV (reference sequence). There are 13 residues in the CDR3. For the CDR3, the DNA is TGTGCCAGCAGACTAGCGGGGGTACACGAGCAGTTCTTC. Translating gives CASRLAGVHEQFF.

V and J are TRBV2 and TRBJ2-1, with D possibly TRBD2 on 5 matching bases. Germline loops: CDR1 SNHLY, CDR2 FYNNEI. This CDR3 region has 14 residues. Trimming cost V 8 bases and J 5 bases, with 16 bases left between them. The CDR3 sequence is CASRRGPRDNEQFF. The DNA for the CDR3 is TGTGCCAGCCGCCGGGGTCCTCGTGACAATGAGCAGTTCTTC.

The genes are TRBV6-5 and TRBJ1-1, with a weak D call TRBD1 (6 bases). Germline V gene sequence: CDR1 MNHEY, CDR2 SVGAGI. V shed 7 bases and J shed 5 bases, with 20 bases lying between them. This CDR3 spans 15 amino acids. The CDR3 region is CASNTVDRPATEAFF. The CDR3 DNA reads as TGTGCCAGCAACACGGTTGACAGGCCAGCGACTGAAGCTTTCTTT.

This clone was found a few times. The gene calls are TRBV7-9 and TRBJ2-2; 14 bases line up with TRBD2. This CDR3 comprises 18 residues. Germline V CDR1 and CDR2: SEHNR, FQNEAQ (reference sequence). The trim removed 5 bases at V and 4 bases at J, leaving 9 bases unmatched. The CDR3 is CASSQPTSGGDGTGELFF. For the CDR3, the DNA is TGTGCCAGCAGCCAACCGACTAGCGGGGGGGACGGCACCGGGGAGCTGTTTTTT.

In its sample, this clone was seen once. This chain joins TRBV30 and TRBJ1-4; a possible D gene is TRBD1 (6 bases). The CDR3 extends over 15 amino acids. The V and J ends lost 4 bases and 4 bases respectively, with 16 bases between them. Germline V gene sequence: CDR1 GTSNPN, CDR2 SVGIG (reference sequence). CDR3 region: CAWTVIGGGNEKLFF. The CDR3 DNA sequence: TGTGCCTGGACAGTGATAGGGGGGGGTAATGAAAAACTGTTTTTT.

The rearrangement uses TRBV2 and TRBJ2-1, with 8 bases lining up with TRBD2. This CDR3 has 15 amino acids. The J segment lost 9 bases and the V segment lost 6 bases, leaving 13 bases of the junction unmatched. Germline values: CDR1 SNHLY, CDR2 FYNNEI. CDR3 nucleotides: TGTGCCAGCAGACGACTTCCCCGGGGGGGGAGTGAGCAGTTCTTC. This gives the protein CASRRLPRGGSEQFF.

The table lists this clone with a few counts. The chain links TRBV5-1 to TRBJ1-1; maybe TRBD1 (6 bases). Deletions cut 4 bases from V and 3 bases from J, with 16 bases between. This CDR3 is 15 amino acids long. Per germline, CDR1 SGHRS and CDR2 YFSETQ. CDR3 in DNA: TGCGCCAGCAGCGTCAGGGGTCGGAGCTACACTGAAGCTTTCTTT. Translated: CASSVRGRSYTEAFF.

The sample holds one count of this clone. The chain is built from TRBV11-2 and TRBJ2-5, with TRBD2 as a possible D gene (5 bases). Trimming pared 0 bases from V and 0 bases from J, leaving 11 bases between. The germline gives CDR1 SGHAT, CDR2 FQNNGV. The CDR3 totals 16 residues. CDR3: CASSLEASWYQETQYF. Written as DNA, the CDR3 is TGTGCCAGCAGCTTAGAGGCTAGCTGGTACCAAGAGACCCAGTACTTC.

The chain joins TRBV3-1 (or the pseudogene TRBV3-2) to TRBJ2-7; 12 bases map to TRBD2. V gave up 4 bases and J gave up 4 bases; unmatched junction bases: 5. Germline V gene sequence: CDR1 LGHDT, CDR2 YNNKEL (reference sequence). CDR3 length: 15 amino acids. The CDR3, as DNA: TGTGCCAGCAGCCCCCTAGCGGGGGGGCTTTACGAGCAGTACTTC. Translated: CASSPLAGGLYEQYF.

V gene TRBV6-5 combines with J gene TRBJ1-6, with D tentatively TRBD1 (5 bases). CDR1 is MNHEY, CDR2 SVGAGI, per germline. V was clipped by 2 bases and J by 10 bases, with 18 bases between them. This CDR3 comprises 16 residues. This chain's CDR3 is CASSYTTASRFSPLHF. Written as DNA, the CDR3 is TGTGCCAGCAGTTACACGACAGCCTCGAGGTTCTCACCCCTCCACTTT.

This chain joins TRBV5-1 and TRBJ2-1; D is ambiguous. This CDR3 has 15 amino acids. Germline CDR1 is SGHRS and CDR2 is YFSETQ. V lost 1 base to trimming and J lost 2 bases, with 10 bases between them. The CDR3 DNA sequence: TGCGCCAGCAGCTTGCAAGCGCGAACCTACAATGAGCAGTTCTTC. This gives the protein CASSLQARTYNEQFF.

The chain has TRBV5-1 and TRBJ2-7, with 10 bases fitting TRBD2. The J segment lost 0 bases and the V segment lost 6 bases, leaving 9 bases of the junction unmatched. This CDR3 has 16 residues. Germline V gene sequence: CDR1 SGHRS, CDR2 YFSETQ. The CDR3, as DNA: TGCGCCAGCAAAAGGGGGTCTAGCGGGGGCTCCTACGAGCAGTACTTC. Amino acid sequence: CASKRGSSGGSYEQYF.

Only one count was recorded for this clone. This chain uses TRBV5-4 with TRBJ1-1, with D possibly TRBD1 on 6 matching bases. Trimming took 1 base from V and 1 from J, leaving 11 bases between them. CDR3 length: 15 amino acids. From germline, CDR1 is SGHNT and CDR2 YYREEE (reference sequence). The CDR3 DNA is TGTGCCAGCAGCTTGAGGGGGAGAGAGAACACTGAAGCTTTCTTT. Translation gives CASSLRGRENTEAFF.

The chain carries TRBV5-1 and TRBJ2-7; 10 bases line up with TRBD2. V lost 4 bases and J lost 0; bases outside the gene matches: 7. CDR1 is SGHRS and CDR2 is YFSETQ in the germline V gene. The CDR3 has 16 residues. In nucleotides, the CDR3 is TGCGCCAGCAGCCTCAAGCGGGGGGGAAACTCCTACGAGCAGTACTTC. Encoded protein: CASSLKRGGNSYEQYF.

J is TRBJ2-3 and V is TRBV10-3, with D possibly TRBD2 on 7 matching bases. Trimming removed 5 bases at V and 4 bases at J, with 22 bases between. Germline CDR1 reads ENHRY; CDR2 reads SYGVKD. The CDR3 is made up of 17 amino acids. This CDR3 reads CAISSQVGGGGPDTQYF. CDR3 nucleotide sequence: TGTGCCATCAGTTCTCAGGTGGGTGGCGGGGGCCCAGATACGCAGTATTTT.